This T cell receptor (beta chain) emerged from a study of T cell changes during pregnancy in multiple sclerosis. V was pared by 1 base and J by 6 bases, with 7 bases between. The CDR3 has 12 residues. Germline V gene sequence: CDR1 SGHTA, CDR2 FQGNSA. The data were produced by immunoSEQ multiplex PCR, yet TCRdb's version contains in-frame clones alone and is incomplete. The data show some 58,000 clones, around 96% seen once. The rearrangement links TRBV7-2 to TRBJ2-7; D ambiguous. The sequencing used CD8+ T cells from peripheral blood mononuclear cells, collected after pregnancy. This clonotype was obtained from a female donor with multiple sclerosis, enrolled in a pregnancy study. In DNA, the CDR3 is TGTGCCAGCAGCTTAGGCAGTCCCGAGCAGTACTTC. This sequence encodes CASSLGSPEQYF. The entire variable domain, with the rest obtained from reference TRBV7-2 and TRBJ2-7, is as follows: GAGVSQSPSNKVTEKGKDVELRCDPISGHTALYWYRQSLGQGLEFLIYFQGNSAPDKSGLPSDRFSAERTGGSVSTLTIQRTQQEDSAVYLCASSLGSPEQYFGPGTRLTVT.